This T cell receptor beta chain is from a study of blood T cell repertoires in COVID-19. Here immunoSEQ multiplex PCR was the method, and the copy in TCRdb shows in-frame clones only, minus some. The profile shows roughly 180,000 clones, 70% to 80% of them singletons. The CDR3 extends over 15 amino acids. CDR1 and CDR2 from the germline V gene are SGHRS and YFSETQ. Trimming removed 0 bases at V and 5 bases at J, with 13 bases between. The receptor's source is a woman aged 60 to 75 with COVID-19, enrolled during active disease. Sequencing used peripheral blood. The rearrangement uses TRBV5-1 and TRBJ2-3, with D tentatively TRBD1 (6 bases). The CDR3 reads CASSLEGSGEDTQYF. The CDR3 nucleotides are TGCGCCAGCAGCTTGGAGGGGTCAGGGGAAGATACGCAGTATTTT.